The 30 T cell receptor beta chains below come from one sample, sequenced in a study of response to subunit inactivated influenza vaccine. TCRdb re-called the RT-PCR reads through MiXCR, storing one row per CDR3 protein. The table lists 500,000 to 600,000 distinct CDR3 sequences, 10% to 15% of them singletons. This specimen was PBMCs from blood, taken around seven weeks after vaccination. Receptors were obtained from a man over 45 who received an inactivated influenza vaccine.

The J gene is TRBJ2-1, the V gene TRBV27, with 8 bases lining up with TRBD2. Germline V gene lookup returns CDR1 MNHEY and CDR2 SMNVEV (reference sequence). The V and J ends lost 1 base and 2 bases, in that order; junction bases with no gene match: 4. CDR3 length: 16 amino acids. CDR3 in DNA: TGTGCCAGCAGTTTATGGTTAGCGGGACCCTACAATGAGCAGTTCTTC. Amino acids: CASSLWLAGPYNEQFF.

This clonotype was seen only a few times. The chain carries TRBV5-1 and TRBJ2-4; possibly TRBD1 or TRBD2 for D (5 bases each). The germline gives CDR1 SGHRS, CDR2 YFSETQ. With 3 bases removed from V and 5 bases from J, the gap between germline ends came to 12 bases. CDR3 length equals 14 residues. The chain's CDR3 is CASSYGTRENIQYF. CDR3 DNA sequence: TGCGCCAGCAGCTACGGGACGCGGGAAAACATTCAGTACTTC.

The table lists this clonotype with many counts. At one end the junction does not follow the germline gene, possibly because of a read error. The rearrangement links TRBV5-1 to TRBJ1-2; D ambiguous. The CDR3 contains 12 residues. Germline V gene data show CDR1 as SGHRS and CDR2 as YFSETQ. As DNA, the CDR3 is TGTGCCAGCAGTTTAGCAGGTTATGGCTACACCTTC. This gives the protein CASSLAGYGYTF.

The CDR3 reads CASSVDPGTEHPYF. CDR3 sequence (DNA): TGTGCCAGCAGCGTAGACCCCGGGACAGAGCATCCCTACTTC. The V gene is TRBV9, the J gene TRBJ2-7; 7 nucleotides line up with TRBD1. This CDR3 region has 14 residues. With V trimmed by 0 bases and J by 13 bases, 13 bases remained unmatched. Germline V gene lookup returns CDR1 SGDLS and CDR2 YYNGEE.

This clonotype was detected only a few times. The J gene is TRBJ1-1, the V gene TRBV7-8; TRBD1 aligns across 7 bases. From germline, CDR1 is SGHVS and CDR2 FQNEAQ. CDR3 length: 15 amino acids. J was trimmed by 2 bases and V by 2 bases; bases with no gene match: 5. CDR3 nucleotides: TGTGCCAGCAGCTTATTGACAGGGAGAAACACTGAAGCTTTCTTT. Translated, it gives CASSLLTGRNTEAFF. The full variable domain, its missing parts supplied by reference TRBV7-8 and TRBJ1-1, is GAGVSQSPRYKVAKRGQDVALRCDPISGHVSLFWYQQALGQGPEFLTYFQNEAQLDKSGLPSDRFFAERPEGSVSTLKIQRTQQEDSAVYLCASSLLTGRNTEAFFGQGTRLTVV.

The V and J genes are TRBV27 and TRBJ2-7, with TRBD2 matching over 10 bases. With V trimmed by 1 base and J by 7 bases, 16 bases remained unmatched. The CDR3 runs 18 residues. Germline V gene sequence: CDR1 MNHEY, CDR2 SMNVEV (reference sequence). CDR3: CASSLFGLAGEGHWEQYF. Written as DNA, the CDR3 is TGTGCCAGCAGTTTATTCGGTCTAGCGGGAGAGGGGCACTGGGAGCAGTACTTC.

This clonotype has ten or more counts. V and J are TRBV5-5 and TRBJ2-7; 8 bases match TRBD1. The V gene end was trimmed by 3 bases and the J gene end by 5 bases; junction bases not matched to a gene: 4. The germline V gene encodes CDR1 SGHKS and CDR2 YYEKEE (reference sequence). The CDR3 loop spans 13 amino acids. The CDR3 DNA is TGTGCCAGCAGCTATTGGACAGGGAACGAGCAGTACTTC. Residues: CASSYWTGNEQYF.

This clonotype was seen only a few times. The V call is TRBV7-8, the J call TRBJ1-4; D is uncertain. The CDR3 covers 14 residues. The ends were cut back, 1 base at V and 4 bases at J, with 7 bases in the middle. Germline lookup yields CDR1 SGHVS and CDR2 FQNEAQ. The CDR3 protein is CASSLEGSNEKLFF. CDR3 coding DNA: TGTGCCAGCAGCTTAGAAGGCAGTAATGAAAAACTGTTTTTT.

This clonotype was detected only a few times. This rearrangement joins TRBV5-1 to TRBJ2-5; TRBD1 matches at 10 bases. Germline V lookup: CDR1 SGHRS, CDR2 YFSETQ. The V gene end was trimmed by 2 bases and the J gene end by 4 bases; junction bases not matched to a gene: 5. CDR3 length: 15 amino acids. CDR3 coding DNA: TGCGCCAGCAGCTTACTCGGACAGGGGGGAGAGACCCAGTACTTC. Protein: CASSLLGQGGETQYF.

The V and J genes are TRBV4-2 and TRBJ1-3, with unresolved D. The CDR3 loop spans 16 amino acids. CDR1 and CDR2 (germline): LGHNA, YNFKEQ. Trimming pared 1 base from V and 0 bases from J, leaving 10 bases between. The CDR3: CASSQAGTASGNTIYF. The CDR3 DNA sequence: TGTGCCAGCAGCCAAGCGGGAACAGCCTCTGGAAACACCATATATTTT.

The chain carries TRBV5-1 and TRBJ2-7; 8 bases align to TRBD2. The germline V gene has CDR1 SGHRS and CDR2 YFSETQ. Trimming removed 4 bases from V and 2 bases from J; junction bases left unmatched: 11. The CDR3 covers 16 residues. The CDR3 bases are TGCGCCAGCAGCACCAGCGGGGGCGGGGTGGCCTACGAGCAGTACTTC. It yields the protein CASSTSGGGVAYEQYF.

This clonotype was seen a handful of times. This chain links TRBV5-1 with TRBJ2-1; 7 bases are a match to TRBD2. The CDR3 length is 17 residues. V gave up 4 bases and J gave up 2 bases; unmatched junction bases: 12. Germline values: CDR1 SGHRS, CDR2 YFSETQ. The CDR3 spells CASSHQPGLSAYNEQFF. The CDR3 coding sequence is TGCGCCAGCAGCCATCAACCGGGACTATCGGCCTACAATGAGCAGTTCTTC.

This clonotype has more than one count but fewer than ten. This chain connects TRBV7-8 to TRBJ1-5; tentative D call: TRBD1 (5 bases). The V and J ends lost 4 bases and 5 bases respectively, with 6 bases between them. Germline V gene data show CDR1 as SGHVS and CDR2 as FQNEAQ. This CDR3 has 12 amino acids. The DNA for the CDR3 is TGTGCCAGCAGCTGGGGGGATCAGCCCCAGCATTTT. Translation: CASSWGDQPQHF.

In its sample, this clonotype was seen a few times. The genes are TRBV4-3 and TRBJ2-7, with 10 nucleotides matching TRBD2. V dropped 0 bases and J dropped 7; count of bases not matched to a gene: 9. CDR3 length: 16 residues. Germline V gives CDR1 LGHNA, CDR2 YSLEER. The CDR3 protein is CASSQDFESGRAEQYF. CDR3 nucleotides: TGCGCCAGCAGCCAAGATTTTGAGAGCGGGAGGGCAGAGCAGTACTTC.

V usage is TRBV12-3 or TRBV12-4 and J usage is TRBJ2-6; 10 positions match TRBD1. V dropped 11 bases and J dropped 2; count of bases not matched to a gene: 18. This CDR3 has 19 amino acids. The CDR3 sequence is CALSFWSTGGEPGANVLTF. The CDR3, as DNA: TGTGCCCTCAGTTTTTGGTCGACAGGGGGCGAACCTGGGGCCAACGTCCTGACTTTC.

This clonotype has a count of ten or more. J is TRBJ1-1 and V is TRBV11-2; D possibly corresponds to TRBD1 (5 bases). The germline gives CDR1 SGHAT, CDR2 FQNNGV. Trimming shortened V by 5 bases and J by 3 bases, and 13 bases separated the two germline ends. The CDR3 totals 14 residues. The CDR3 nucleotides are TGTGCCAGCAGCCCTCCGGGGGGAGACACTGAAGCTTTCTTT. This encodes CASSPPGGDTEAFF.

The J gene is TRBJ2-2, the V gene TRBV20-1, with D uncertain. The germline V and J ends were trimmed by 1 base and 8 bases, with 14 bases remaining between them. The germline V gene encodes CDR1 DFQATT and CDR2 SNEGSKA (reference sequence). This CDR3 has 14 amino acids. This CDR3 is CSARAHAGLGELFF. The CDR3 bases are TGCAGTGCTAGAGCCCACGCAGGCCTGGGGGAGCTGTTTTTT.

In this sample, this clonotype turned up many times. The genes are TRBV5-1 and TRBJ2-7, with 7 positions matching TRBD1. CDR1 is SGHRS, CDR2 YFSETQ, per germline. Germline trimming cut 5 bases from V and 2 bases from J; bases unmatched to any gene: 10. The CDR3 contains 15 residues. The CDR3 region has the DNA TGCGCCAGCAGTCTGACAGGGACGGTGGCCTACGAGCAGTACTTC. It codes for CASSLTGTVAYEQYF.

This clonotype was counted between two and nine times. J is TRBJ2-1 and V is TRBV4-3; 7 nucleotides agree with TRBD2. After removal of 0 bases from V and 9 bases from J, the junction contained 17 bases not matched to a gene. The CDR3 is made up of 18 amino acids. The germline V gene encodes CDR1 LGHNA and CDR2 YSLEER. The CDR3 DNA is TGCGCCAGCAGCCAAGACCCCTCTCGGGGGAGGGAGAGGATTGAGCAGTTCTTC. It encodes CASSQDPSRGRERIEQFF.

This clonotype came up many times. The genes are TRBV4-3 and TRBJ2-7; D remains unclear. In germline, CDR1 is LGHNA, CDR2 YSLEER. With 0 bases removed from V and 1 base from J, the gap between germline ends came to 13 bases. The CDR3 is made up of 16 amino acids. CDR3 region: CASSQDSLTVSYEQYF. CDR3 bases: TGCGCCAGCAGCCAAGATTCCCTGACCGTTTCCTACGAGCAGTACTTC.

The V and J genes are TRBV5-6 and TRBJ2-1; 7 bases align to TRBD2. The V and J ends lost 0 bases and 4 bases, in that order; junction bases with no gene match: 7. This CDR3 comprises 16 residues. The germline CDR1 and CDR2 sequences are SGHDT and YYEEEE. CDR3 DNA sequence: TGTGCCAGCAGCTTGGAGAGTAGCGGGTCGTACAATGAGCAGTTCTTC. This sequence encodes CASSLESSGSYNEQFF.

This clonotype appeared a few times. CDR3 residues: CASSRILANPNTGELFF. The CDR3 DNA sequence: TGTGCCAGCAGCCGTATACTAGCGAACCCGAACACCGGGGAGCTGTTTTTT. The V gene is TRBV7-8, the J gene TRBJ2-2, with 7 bases lining up with TRBD2. Germline-derived CDR1 and CDR2 are SGHVS and FQNEAQ. The CDR3 loop spans 17 amino acids. J was trimmed by 0 bases and V by 5 bases; bases with no gene match: 9.

This chain connects TRBV6-6 to TRBJ2-1, with D maybe TRBD2 (5 bases). V lost 1 base and J lost 9, with 10 bases in between. Germline-derived CDR1 and CDR2 are MNHNY and SVGAGI (reference sequence). CDR3 length: 13 residues. CDR3 region: CASSYLSRGEQFF. CDR3 sequence (DNA): TGTGCCAGCAGTTACTTATCCCGGGGTGAGCAGTTCTTC.

The table lists this clonotype with a few counts. V usage is TRBV30 and J usage is TRBJ1-3; D is ambiguous. Germline loops: CDR1 GTSNPN, CDR2 SVGIG (reference sequence). Trimming pared 1 base from V and 4 bases from J, leaving 17 bases between. The length of the CDR3 is 16 residues. CDR3: CAWSALPGTAGNTIYF. The CDR3, as DNA: TGTGCCTGGAGTGCGCTACCGGGTACTGCGGGAAACACCATATATTTT.

This clonotype was counted a single time. This likely comes from a read error, as the CDR3 has no conserved phenylalanine or tryptophan at its end. V usage is TRBV6-6 and J usage is TRBJ2-7; a possible D gene is TRBD1 (6 bases). Germline V gene sequence: CDR1 MNHNY, CDR2 SVGAGI (reference sequence). Trimming removed 6 bases at V and 2 bases at J, with 11 bases between. The CDR3 totals 13 residues. The CDR3, as DNA: TGTGCCAGCAGCCAACCAGGGGCCTACGAGCAGTACTTA. Amino acids: CASSQPGAYEQYL.

The chain employs TRBV5-1 and TRBJ2-2, with 10 bases lining up with TRBD2. This CDR3 region has 19 residues. In germline, CDR1 is SGHRS, CDR2 YFSETQ. The J segment lost 0 bases and the V segment lost 0 bases, leaving 8 bases of the junction unmatched. The CDR3: CASSLASGSGGPNTGELFF. DNA for the CDR3: TGCGCCAGCAGCTTGGCTAGCGGGAGTGGGGGGCCGAACACCGGGGAGCTGTTTTTT.

The chain carries TRBV30 and TRBJ2-7, with D possibly being TRBD1 or TRBD2 (6 bases each). Germline assignment: CDR1 GTSNPN and CDR2 SVGIG (reference sequence). This CDR3 comprises 15 residues. V gave up 3 bases and J gave up 3 bases, with 18 bases separating them. The CDR3: CAWSPKGGGLYEQYF. The CDR3 DNA follows: TGTGCCTGGAGCCCTAAAGGAGGGGGTCTCTACGAGCAGTACTTC.

This clonotype was seen ten or more times. This chain connects TRBV7-2 to TRBJ2-7; 10 bases agree with TRBD2. The CDR3 loop spans 15 amino acids. Germline-derived CDR1 and CDR2 are SGHTA and FQGNSA. The ends lost 5 bases at V and 1 base at J; junction bases unmatched: 5. As DNA, the CDR3 is TGTGCCAGCAGCCGTACTAGCGGGACTTCCTACGAGCAGTACTTC. It codes for CASSRTSGTSYEQYF. Full variable domain (missing parts from reference TRBV7-2 and TRBJ2-7): GAGVSQSPSNKVTEKGKDVELRCDPISGHTALYWYRQSLGQGLEFLIYFQGNSAPDKSGLPSDRFSAERTGGSVSTLTIQRTQQEDSAVYLCASSRTSGTSYEQYFGPGTRLTVT.

The table lists this clonotype with many counts. The chain is built from TRBV10-3 and TRBJ2-2; D not certain. This CDR3 contains 12 residues. The ends were cut back, 6 bases at V and 6 bases at J, with 8 bases in the middle. The germline V gene has CDR1 ENHRY and CDR2 SYGVKD. The CDR3 DNA reads as TGTGCCATCAGCAACGACGCCGGGGAGCTGTTTTTT. Encoded protein: CAISNDAGELFF.

The chain couples TRBV29-1 to TRBJ2-1; TRBD2 matches 7 bases. The CDR3 spans 13 residues. The V gene's germline CDR1 is SQVTM and CDR2 ANQGSEA. The V and J ends lost 4 bases and 3 bases, in that order; junction bases with no gene match: 3. The CDR3 protein is CSVGAGVYNEQFF. The CDR3 region has the DNA TGCAGCGTTGGGGCGGGGGTCTACAATGAGCAGTTCTTC.